This T cell receptor (beta chain) originates from a study of T cell clusters in autoimmune cytopenias. Study results and caveats: TRB repertoire shifts in secondary cytopenia and chronic lymphocytic leukemia mostly reflected lymphoma, not autoimmunity. Primary autoimmune cytopenia patients appeared to lack physiological T cell clusters present in healthy donors. The T cell clusters came from computational analysis alone and lack functional validation. Compared with active autoimmune hepatitis patients, healthy donors showed almost three-fold more exclusive TRB clusters.

CDR3 length equals 15 residues. TRB was amplified by touch-down multiplex PCR, primer pools A and B combined. TCRdb re-called the multiplex PCR reads and catalogs CDR3 proteins one per entry, DNA excluded. This repertoire includes roughly 8,400 distinct CDR3 sequences. Turning to this clonotype: Its antigen is still unknown.

TRB amplification used approximately 250 ng of peripheral blood genomic DNA. The sequence derives from a human donor with an autoimmune cytopenia or autoimmune hepatitis (not recorded which). The gene calls are TRBV12-3 or TRBV12-4 and TRBJ2-7; TCRdb outputs TRBD1, but without DNA this stays unchecked. What was sequenced was peripheral blood. The CDR3 loop reads CASSPGVGFLYEQYF.